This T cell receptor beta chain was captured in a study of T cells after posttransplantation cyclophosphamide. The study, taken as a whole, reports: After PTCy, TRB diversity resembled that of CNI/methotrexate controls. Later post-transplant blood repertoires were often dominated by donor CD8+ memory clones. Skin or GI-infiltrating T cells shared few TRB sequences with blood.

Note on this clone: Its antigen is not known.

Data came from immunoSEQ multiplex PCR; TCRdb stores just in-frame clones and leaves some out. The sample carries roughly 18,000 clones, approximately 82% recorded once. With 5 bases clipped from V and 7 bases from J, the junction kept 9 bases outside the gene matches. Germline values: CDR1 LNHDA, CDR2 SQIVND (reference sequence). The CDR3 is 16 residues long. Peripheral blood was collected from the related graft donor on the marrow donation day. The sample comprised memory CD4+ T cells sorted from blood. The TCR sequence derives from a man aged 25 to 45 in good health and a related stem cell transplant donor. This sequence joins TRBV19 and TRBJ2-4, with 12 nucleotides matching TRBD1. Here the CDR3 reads CASSPGTGGAGNIQYF. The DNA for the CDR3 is TGTGCCAGTAGTCCCGGGACAGGGGGCGCCGGGAACATTCAGTACTTC.